Listed below are T cell receptor beta chains from one sample, sequenced in a study of CD8+ T cells in alopecia areata. Measured with immunoSEQ multiplex PCR; TCRdb has only the in-frame clones, and not every one. The repertoire consists of fewer than 250,000 clones, with roughly two fifths occurring once and the leading ten covering approximately 2.4%. This specimen was CD4+ T cells sorted from blood, taken at roughly week 36, from a patient treated with tofacitinib. The receptors derive from a human donor with alopecia areata. Both conserved end residues are part of each CDR3. D genes are given only for firm matches. Some rows have no size entry. The others give once, few or many, or a class for an expanded clone.

TGCGCCAGCAGCTTGAGGGCCGGCAGAAACACTGAAGCTTTCTTT CASSLRAGRNTEAFF TRBJ1-1 NA few TRBV5-1
TGTGCCAGCAGCTTAGGTACAGGGCATTACGAGCAGTACTTC CASSLGTGHYEQYF TRBJ2-7 NA NA TRBV11-2
TGTGCCAGCAGTTATGGACCAGGTTCAGAGACCCAGTACTTC CASSYGPGSETQYF TRBJ2-5 NA once TRBV6-6
TGTGCCATCCAGGGGTCGGATCAGCCCCAGCATTTT CAIQGSDQPQHF TRBJ1-5 NA few TRBV28
TGTGCCAGCAGCCGAGGACAGGCGGAGACCCAGTACTTC CASSRGQAETQYF TRBJ2-5 TRBD1 NA TRBV7-3
TGTGCCAGCAGTTTATTAGGTGATAATGAGCAGTTCTTC CASSLLGDNEQFF TRBJ2-1 NA NA TRBV27
TGTGCCATCAGCCCGACCACAGATACGCAGTATTTT CAISPTTDTQYF TRBJ2-3 NA NA TRBV10-3
TGCAGCGTGTTAAAGGGGCAGGGCTACACCTTC CSVLKGQGYTF TRBJ1-2 NA NA TRBV29-1
TGTGCCAGCAGTAGGCTAATCGGTCAAGAGACCCAGTACTTC CASSRLIGQETQYF TRBJ2-5 NA NA TRBV2
TGTGCCAGCAGTGAAGGGCAGTACTACGAGCAGTACTTC CASSEGQYYEQYF TRBJ2-7 NA NA TRBV2
TGCAGCAAACGACAAGCTAGCACAGATACGCAGTATTTT CSKRQASTDTQYF TRBJ2-3 NA NA TRBV29-1
TGTGCCAGCAGAACAAACAGGGGTTCATCCGGGGAGCTGTTTTTT CASRTNRGSSGELFF TRBJ2-2 TRBD1 NA TRBV27
TGTGCCAGCAGTGACTCTACCCGAGGCAATCAGCCCCAGCATTTT CASSDSTRGNQPQHF TRBJ1-5 NA NA TRBV2
TGTGCCAGCAGCTTAGGACAGGGTCCCTACAATGAGCAGTTCTTC CASSLGQGPYNEQFF TRBJ2-1 TRBD1 NA TRBV7-2
TGTGCCAGCAGCTTAAGGCGGGAGAGTTTGGAGACCCAGTACTTC CASSLRRESLETQYF TRBJ2-5 TRBD2 few TRBV7-2
TGTGCCACCAGCCAGGGACAAGCCTACGAGCAGTACTTC CATSQGQAYEQYF TRBJ2-7 NA NA TRBV15
TGTGCCAGCAGCTCCGGCCCGCCGCCCTACGAGCAGTACTTC CASSSGPPPYEQYF TRBJ2-7 NA once TRBV7-2
TGTGCCACCAGAAGGGGAGCGGGCGAGACCCAGTACTTC CATRRGAGETQYF TRBJ2-5 NA NA TRBV15
TGCGCCAGCAGCGACGGACAGGGTTGGGGCACAGATACGCAGTATTTT CASSDGQGWGTDTQYF TRBJ2-3 TRBD1 few TRBV5-1
TGCAGCGTTGAAGAAGGTCAGGGCGGGGATGAGCAGTTCTTC CSVEEGQGGDEQFF TRBJ2-1 NA NA TRBV29-1
TGCGCCAGCAGCTTGGAGCTATACAGCGAGCAGTACTTC CASSLELYSEQYF TRBJ2-7 NA few TRBV5-1
TGTGCCTGGAAGAGAAGGCGGGAGGGGGGAGAGCAGTACTTC CAWKRRREGGEQYF TRBJ2-7 TRBD2 NA TRBV30
TGCAGCGTTGAGTTGCCGACAGGGGGCGCATACTATGGCTACACCTTC CSVELPTGGAYYGYTF TRBJ1-2 TRBD1 few TRBV29-1
TGTGCCAGCAGCGTAGACTACCGAAACTCCTACGAGCAGTACTTC CASSVDYRNSYEQYF TRBJ2-7 NA NA TRBV9
TGTGCCAGCAGCCATGGGACTAGCGGATTCACAGATACGCAGTATTTT CASSHGTSGFTDTQYF TRBJ2-3 TRBD2 NA TRBV4-2
TGCGCCAGCAGTGAGTCCGGGGGACTAGCCAAAAACATTCAGTACTTC CASSESGGLAKNIQYF TRBJ2-4 NA NA TRBV10-2
TGCGCCAGCTCTGAAGAGCCGGGACCCTACAATGAGCAGTTCTTC CASSEEPGPYNEQFF TRBJ2-1 NA few TRBV5-1
TGTGCCAGCAGTTTAAGGGCTAGAAGTGTATCCTACGAGCAGTACTTC CASSLRARSVSYEQYF TRBJ2-7 NA few TRBV28
TGCAGCGCCGGGACAGGGGTAACAGATACGCAGTATTTT CSAGTGVTDTQYF TRBJ2-3 TRBD1 NA TRBV29-1
TGTGCCAGCAGTTCACTGTCCCTCTACGAGCAGTACTTC CASSSLSLYEQYF TRBJ2-7 NA few TRBV27